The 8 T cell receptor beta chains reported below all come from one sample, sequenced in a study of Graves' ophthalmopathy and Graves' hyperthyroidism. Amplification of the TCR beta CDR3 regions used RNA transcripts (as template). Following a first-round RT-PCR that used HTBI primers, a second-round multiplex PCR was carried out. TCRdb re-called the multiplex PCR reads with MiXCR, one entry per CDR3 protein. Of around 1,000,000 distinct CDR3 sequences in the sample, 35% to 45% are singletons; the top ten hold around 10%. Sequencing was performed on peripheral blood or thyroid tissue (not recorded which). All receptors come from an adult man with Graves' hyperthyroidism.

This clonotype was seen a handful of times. CDR3 in amino acids: CASSPPPDRSTNYGYTF. For the CDR3, the DNA is TGTGCCAGCAGTCCCCCCCCCGACAGGTCTACTAACTATGGCTACACCTTC. V is TRBV27 and J is TRBJ1-2, with a weak D call TRBD1 (6 bases). The V gene lost 5 bases and the J gene lost 0 bases, with 19 bases spanning the gap. Germline V gene lookup returns CDR1 MNHEY and CDR2 SMNVEV (reference sequence). The CDR3 has 17 amino acids.

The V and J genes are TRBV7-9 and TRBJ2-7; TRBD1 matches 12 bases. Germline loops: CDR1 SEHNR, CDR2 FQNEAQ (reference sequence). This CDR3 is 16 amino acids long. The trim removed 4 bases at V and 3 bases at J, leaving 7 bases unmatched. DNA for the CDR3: TGTGCCAGCAGCTCCCGGGACAGGGGGCCGGACTACGAGCAGTACTTC. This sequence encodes CASSSRDRGPDYEQYF.

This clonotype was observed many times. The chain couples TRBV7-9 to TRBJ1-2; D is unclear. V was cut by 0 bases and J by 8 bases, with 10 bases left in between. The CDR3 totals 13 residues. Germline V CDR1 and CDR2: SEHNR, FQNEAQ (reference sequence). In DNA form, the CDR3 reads TGTGCCAGCAGCTTAGCGGCCTCATGGGGCTACACCTTC. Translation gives CASSLAASWGYTF.

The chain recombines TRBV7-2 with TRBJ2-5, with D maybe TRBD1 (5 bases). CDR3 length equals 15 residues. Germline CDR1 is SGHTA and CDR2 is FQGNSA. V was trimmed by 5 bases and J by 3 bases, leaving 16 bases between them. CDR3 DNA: TGTGCCAGCAGCGACAGTTTTACCGTCAAAGAGACCCAGTACTTC. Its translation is CASSDSFTVKETQYF.

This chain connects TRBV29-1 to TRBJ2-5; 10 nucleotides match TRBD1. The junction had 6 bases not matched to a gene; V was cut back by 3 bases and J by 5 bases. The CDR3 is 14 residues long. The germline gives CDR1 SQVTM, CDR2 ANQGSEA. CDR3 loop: CSVDGDRGLETQYF. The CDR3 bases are TGCAGCGTTGATGGGGACAGGGGATTGGAGACCCAGTACTTC.

The DNA for the CDR3 is TGTGCCAGCAGTTCCGAGCTGACTGGGGCCAACGTCCTGACTTTC. It is translated as CASSSELTGANVLTF. The chain is built from TRBV6-2 or TRBV6-3 and TRBJ2-6; no definite D call. The CDR3 is 15 residues long. CDR1 and CDR2 from the germline V gene are MNHEY and SVGEGT. Trimming left V 4 bases short and J 2 bases short, with 9 bases between.

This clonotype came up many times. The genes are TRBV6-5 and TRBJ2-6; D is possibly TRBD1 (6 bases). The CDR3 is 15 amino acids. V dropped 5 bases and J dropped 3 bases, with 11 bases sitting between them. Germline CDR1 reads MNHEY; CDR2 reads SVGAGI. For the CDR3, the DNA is TGTGCCAGCAGTCCTAACAGGGTTGGGGCCAACGTCCTGACTTTC. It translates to CASSPNRVGANVLTF.

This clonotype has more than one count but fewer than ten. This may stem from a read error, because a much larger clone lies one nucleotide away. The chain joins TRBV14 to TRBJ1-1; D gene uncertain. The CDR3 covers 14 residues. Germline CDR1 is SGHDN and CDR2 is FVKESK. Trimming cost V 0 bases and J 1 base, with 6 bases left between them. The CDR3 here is CASSQEAGNTEAFF. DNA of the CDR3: TGTGCCAGCAGCCAAGAGGCAGGGAACACTGAAGCTTTCTTT.